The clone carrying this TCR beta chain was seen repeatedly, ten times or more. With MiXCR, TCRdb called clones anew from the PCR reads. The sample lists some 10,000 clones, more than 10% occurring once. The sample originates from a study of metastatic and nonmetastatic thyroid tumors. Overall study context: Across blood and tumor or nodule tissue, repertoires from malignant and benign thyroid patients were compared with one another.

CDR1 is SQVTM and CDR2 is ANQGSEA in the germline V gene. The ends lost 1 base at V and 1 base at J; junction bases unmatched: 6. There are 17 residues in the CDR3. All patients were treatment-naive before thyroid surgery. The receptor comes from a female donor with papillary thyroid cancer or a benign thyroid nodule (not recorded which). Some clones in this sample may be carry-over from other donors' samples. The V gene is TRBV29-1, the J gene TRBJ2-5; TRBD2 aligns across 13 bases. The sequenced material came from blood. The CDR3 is CSVEARTSGGIQETQYF. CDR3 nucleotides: TGCAGCGTTGAAGCCCGGACTAGCGGGGGTATCCAAGAGACCCAGTACTTC.